The 16 T cell receptor beta chains below come from one sample, sequenced in a study of blood T cell repertoires in COVID-19. The data were produced by immunoSEQ multiplex PCR, yet TCRdb's version contains in-frame clones alone and is incomplete. The sample lists 200,000 to 300,000 clones, approximately 82% occurring once. Material for sequencing was peripheral blood. These receptor sequences come from a man aged 35 to 55 who had recovered from COVID-19.

The chain combines TRBV4-3 with TRBJ2-4; D possibly corresponds to TRBD2 (7 bases). CDR1 LGHNA and CDR2 YSLEER come from the germline V gene. V was clipped by 0 bases and J by 8 bases, with 14 bases between them. There are 15 residues in the CDR3. CDR3 sequence (DNA): TGCGCCAGCAGCCAAGAGTGGGGGGGGCACTACATTCAGTACTTC. This codes for CASSQEWGGHYIQYF.

The V gene is TRBV10-3, the J gene TRBJ1-3, with no clear D. V was cut by 3 bases and J by 4 bases, with 16 bases left in between. From germline, CDR1 is ENHRY and CDR2 SYGVKD. CDR3 length: 16 residues. CDR3 in DNA: TGTGCCATCAGTGAAGGAGCCCCCTCTGTGGGAAACACCATATATTTT. Translation gives CAISEGAPSVGNTIYF.

The chain has TRBV9 and TRBJ2-1; 7 positions agree with TRBD1. CDR3 length: 14 amino acids. Looked up from germline, CDR1 is SGDLS and CDR2 is YYNGEE. Trimming took 2 bases from V and 8 from J; bases not matched to a gene: 7. CDR3 coding DNA: TGTGCCAGCAGCGTCGGGACAGAGAAAGATGAGCAGTTCTTC. Its translation is CASSVGTEKDEQFF.

The chain is built from TRBV3-1 (or the pseudogene TRBV3-2) and TRBJ2-7; 7 bases agree with TRBD1. This CDR3 is 16 amino acids long. V gave up 5 bases and J gave up 4 bases; unmatched junction bases: 14. Germline V gene data show CDR1 as LGHDT and CDR2 as YNNKEL (reference sequence). The CDR3 spells CASSGTRDRGDYEQYF. The CDR3 DNA reads TGTGCCAGCAGCGGAACCCGGGACAGAGGAGATTACGAGCAGTACTTC.

V gene TRBV30 combines with J gene TRBJ2-3, with unresolved D. This CDR3 contains 12 residues. CDR1 and CDR2 from the germline V gene are GTSNPN and SVGIG (reference sequence). Deletions cut 2 bases from V and 5 bases from J, with 8 bases between. As DNA, the CDR3 is TGTGCCTGGAGTTTCTCCTTAGATACGCAGTATTTT. It codes for CAWSFSLDTQYF.

The CDR3 loop reads CASSPWAGAYAFF. In DNA, the CDR3 is TGTGCCAGCAGCCCGTGGGCGGGGGCGTATGCTTTCTTT. V is TRBV13 and J is TRBJ1-1; D may be TRBD1 (6 bases). V lost 5 bases, J lost 11 bases, and 18 bases lay in between. This CDR3 spans 13 amino acids. Germline values: CDR1 PRHDT, CDR2 FYEKMQ (reference sequence).

The chain employs TRBV19 and TRBJ1-1, with no clear D. The CDR3 has 14 amino acids. CDR1 is LNHDA and CDR2 is SQIVND in the germline V gene (reference sequence). Trimming took 5 bases from V and 4 from J, leaving 14 bases between them. This CDR3 reads CASSSRSAPTEAFF. CDR3 coding DNA: TGTGCCAGTAGTTCCCGGTCCGCGCCCACTGAAGCTTTCTTT.

The chain carries TRBV19 and TRBJ1-2; 7 bases line up with TRBD1. The V gene's germline CDR1 is LNHDA and CDR2 SQIVND (reference sequence). Trimming at V came to 9 bases and at J to 4 bases, leaving 8 bases not matched to a gene. This CDR3 contains 13 residues. CDR3 sequence (DNA): TGTGCCAGCACCAACAGGGGAGTCTATGGCTACACCTTC. This translates into CASTNRGVYGYTF.

CDR3 protein: CASSLDVGQGLTEQYF. The CDR3 coding sequence is TGTGCCAGCAGCTTAGATGTGGGACAGGGGTTAACGGAGCAGTACTTC. The J gene is TRBJ2-7, the V gene TRBV11-3; 10 bases line up with TRBD1. The CDR3 spans 16 residues. J gave up 7 bases and V 0 bases, and 9 bases lay outside the gene matches. Per the germline V gene, CDR1 is SGHNT and CDR2 is YENEEA.

The rearrangement uses TRBV3-1 (or the pseudogene TRBV3-2) and TRBJ2-1; weak D call: TRBD2 (5 bases). CDR1 and CDR2 (germline): LGHDT, YNNKEL (reference sequence). The CDR3 has 18 residues. The V end lost 4 bases, the J end lost 5 bases, and 24 bases lay between the germline ends. The CDR3 region is CASSRPLGLPKPHNEQFF. DNA of the CDR3: TGTGCCAGCAGCCGCCCTCTAGGACTTCCCAAGCCCCACAATGAGCAGTTCTTC.

The chain couples TRBV5-1 to TRBJ2-2; tentatively, D is TRBD2 (5 bases). Germline assignment: CDR1 SGHRS and CDR2 YFSETQ. The V gene lost 4 bases and the J gene lost 5 bases, with 9 bases spanning the gap. This CDR3 region has 13 residues. The CDR3, as DNA: TGCGCCAGCAGCCCGAGGGAGACCGGGGAGCTGTTTTTT. Protein sequence: CASSPRETGELFF. Full variable domain (outside the CDR3, taken from reference TRBV5-1 and TRBJ2-2): KAGVTQTPRYLIKTRGQQVTLSCSPISGHRSVSWYQQTPGQGLQFLFEYFSETQRNKGNFPGRFSGRQFSNSRSEMNVSTLELGDSALYLCASSPRETGELFFGEGSRLTVL.

V and J are TRBV29-1 and TRBJ1-1; D unclear. Trimming removed 6 bases at V and 1 base at J, with 6 bases between. The CDR3 runs to 11 residues. Germline lookup yields CDR1 SQVTM and CDR2 ANQGSEA. The CDR3 loop is CSVEGNTEAFF. The CDR3 region has the DNA TGCAGCGTAGAGGGGAACACTGAAGCTTTCTTT.

A few counts support this clone. V and J are TRBV5-4 and TRBJ1-2; D uncertain. The CDR3 covers 15 residues. CDR1 SGHNT and CDR2 YYREEE come from the germline V gene (reference sequence). V dropped 4 bases and J dropped 2 bases, with 15 bases sitting between them. CDR3 region: CASSTAGYSNYGYTF. DNA for the CDR3: TGTGCCAGCAGCACGGCAGGATACTCCAACTATGGCTACACCTTC.

The chain has TRBV9 and TRBJ2-2; D is possibly TRBD1 (5 bases). This CDR3 spans 14 amino acids. Germline CDR1 reads SGDLS; CDR2 reads YYNGEE. With 4 bases removed from V and 3 bases from J, the gap between germline ends came to 10 bases. The CDR3 DNA reads as TGTGCCAGCAGCAGGGGCACGGACACCGGGGAGCTGTTTTTT. It specifies CASSRGTDTGELFF.

This clone showed up just a few times. The rearrangement uses TRBV10-3 and TRBJ2-1, with 10 bases aligning to TRBD2. The CDR3 is 16 residues long. After removal of 4 bases from V and 8 bases from J, the junction contained 11 bases not matched to a gene. Germline V gene lookup returns CDR1 ENHRY and CDR2 SYGVKD. The CDR3 here is CAISVSAGGPWDEQFF. In DNA, the CDR3 is TGTGCCATCAGTGTATCAGCGGGAGGGCCTTGGGATGAGCAGTTCTTC.

The chain carries TRBV6-6 and TRBJ2-7; D is possibly TRBD2 (5 bases). The CDR3 is 14 residues long. Germline assignment: CDR1 MNHNY and CDR2 SVGAGI (reference sequence). V dropped 6 bases and J dropped 3 bases, with 15 bases sitting between them. The CDR3 region has the DNA TGTGCCAGCAGACCTCCTCTAGCTATCTACGAGCAGTACTTC. This sequence encodes CASRPPLAIYEQYF.